The 9 T cell receptor beta chains below were found in one sample sequenced in a study of cytomegalovirus exposure and HLA in healthy donors (dated by TCRdb to 2015 to 2018). The library came from the immunoSEQ multiplex PCR assay. A mixture of 60 forward primers for TCR Vbeta segments and 13 reverse primers for TCR Jbeta segments was used in the multiplex PCR. Here the immuneACCESS table is served through TCRdb, limited to in-frame sequences with V and J called. Missing clones are a known gap in these copies; in checked studies unresolved V genes cover under half, and the rest lacks a known reason. The sample table records about 190,000 clones; roughly 77% of these occur just once. The ten largest clones represent approximately 5% of the sample. Sequenced input: PBMCs. These receptors all stem from a man aged 25-45 years in good health and CMV-seropositive.

The J gene is TRBJ2-1, the V gene TRBV5-1; 7 positions match TRBD1. The CDR3 has 13 residues. CDR1 SGHRS and CDR2 YFSETQ come from the germline V gene. Trimming cost V 6 bases and J 4 bases; bases outside gene matches: 4. The CDR3 DNA sequence: TGCGCCAGCACCCGGGACAGTTACAATGAGCAGTTCTTC. Its protein product is CASTRDSYNEQFF.

Notes on this clone: Within the sample, other DNA sequences also encode this same CDR3. V is TRBV6-5 and J is TRBJ1-1, with a tentative D call TRBD1 (6 bases). V dropped 7 bases and J dropped 2 bases, with 17 bases sitting between them. Germline-derived CDR1 and CDR2 are MNHEY and SVGAGI. The CDR3 runs 15 residues. CDR3: CASNLRGGGNTEAFF. CDR3 in DNA: TGTGCCAGCAACCTTCGAGGGGGGGGAAACACTGAAGCTTTCTTT.

The chain uses TRBV14 and TRBJ1-2; D possibly corresponds to TRBD1 (6 bases). V was cut by 4 bases and J by 2 bases, with 14 bases left in between. The germline V gene has CDR1 SGHDN and CDR2 FVKESK. This CDR3 comprises 15 residues. The CDR3 spells CASSPYAGANYGYTF. The CDR3, as DNA: TGTGCCAGCAGCCCATACGCAGGGGCGAACTATGGCTACACCTTC.

The rearrangement links TRBV30 to TRBJ1-6, with TRBD1 as a possible D gene (5 bases). Germline assignment: CDR1 GTSNPN and CDR2 SVGIG (reference sequence). Trimming took 4 bases from V and 0 from J, leaving 13 bases between them. The CDR3 spans 16 residues. The CDR3 sequence: CAWTRGGSSYNSPLHF. The DNA of the CDR3 is TGTGCCTGGACTCGGGGGGGGAGCTCCTATAATTCACCCCTCCACTTT.

The rearrangement links TRBV28 to TRBJ2-7; the match to TRBD2 covers 9 bases. Trimming removed 6 bases from V and 2 bases from J; junction bases left unmatched: 5. The length of the CDR3 is 14 residues. Germline CDR1 reads MDHEN; CDR2 reads SYDVKM. CDR3 amino acids: CASRSLAGTYEQYF. The CDR3, as DNA: TGTGCCAGCAGATCCCTAGCGGGAACCTACGAGCAGTACTTC.

This clone has only one observation. This chain joins TRBV30 and TRBJ2-2; possible D gene TRBD1, 5 bases. V dropped 3 bases and J dropped 3 bases, with 17 bases sitting between them. The V gene's germline CDR1 is GTSNPN and CDR2 SVGIG (reference sequence). CDR3 size: 16 residues. In DNA, the CDR3 is TGTGCCTGGAGCGACCCCCTAGGGGTCGACACCGGGGAGCTGTTTTTT. Its protein is CAWSDPLGVDTGELFF.

The chain combines TRBV28 with TRBJ1-2, with D possibly being TRBD1 (6 bases). V lost 2 bases to trimming and J lost 7 bases, with 14 bases between them. Looked up from germline, CDR1 is MDHEN and CDR2 is SYDVKM. The CDR3 has 14 amino acids. The CDR3 bases are TGTGCCAGCAGTTTAACCGCCCGGACAGTTGGCTACACCTTC. Its protein product is CASSLTARTVGYTF.

CDR3 nucleotides: TGTGCCAGCAGTTACAGCCGGGTGAATTTCCGGCCCCAGTACTTC. Translating it yields CASSYSRVNFRPQYF. The J gene is TRBJ2-5, the V gene TRBV6-5, with D unresolved. There are 15 residues in the CDR3. CDR1 and CDR2 from the germline V gene are MNHEY and SVGAGI. Between the trimmed V and J ends, which lost 2 bases and 9 bases, there was a span of 19 bases.

The chain has TRBV28 and TRBJ1-5, with D tentatively TRBD1 (5 bases). Per the germline V gene, CDR1 is MDHEN and CDR2 is SYDVKM. The CDR3 consists of 15 residues. Trimming shortened V by 5 bases and J by 5 bases, and 16 bases separated the two germline ends. CDR3 in amino acids: CASSLERGGHQPQHF. The CDR3 DNA reads as TGTGCCAGCAGTCTTGAAAGGGGAGGACATCAGCCCCAGCATTTT.